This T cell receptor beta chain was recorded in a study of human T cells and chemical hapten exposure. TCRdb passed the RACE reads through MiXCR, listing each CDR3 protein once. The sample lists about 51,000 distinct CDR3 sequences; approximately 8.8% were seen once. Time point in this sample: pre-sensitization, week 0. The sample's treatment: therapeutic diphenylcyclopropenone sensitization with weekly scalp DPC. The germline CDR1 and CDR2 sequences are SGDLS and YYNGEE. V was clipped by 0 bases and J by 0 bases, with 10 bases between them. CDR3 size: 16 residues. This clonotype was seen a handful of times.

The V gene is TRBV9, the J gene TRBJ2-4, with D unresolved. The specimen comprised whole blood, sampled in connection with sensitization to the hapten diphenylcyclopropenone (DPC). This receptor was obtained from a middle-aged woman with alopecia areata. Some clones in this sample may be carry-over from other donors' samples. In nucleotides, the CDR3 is TGTGCCAGCAGCGTAGAGGCAGGAAAAGCCAAAAACATTCAGTACTTC. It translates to CASSVEAGKAKNIQYF.